The 5 T cell receptor beta chains in this list originate from one sample, sequenced in a study of spatial heterogeneity in lung cancer. Regarding time point: sample taken at primary tumor resection. Antigens for these TCRs are unknown. MiXCR was run by TCRdb on the 5' RACE reads, yielding one entry per CDR3 protein. The repertoire holds around 20,000 distinct CDR3 sequences, with 4.5% to 7.5% as singletons. Study-level findings and limits: One measure, the expanded intratumoral alpha and beta TCR count, tracked tumor mutation counts.

Specimen: lung tumor tissue, collected at surgery. These receptors were obtained from a female donor with early-stage non-small cell lung cancer.

This clonotype has a handful of counts. This beta chain is a stray sequence in a library constructed for alpha chains; its clone size is not meaningful. The V call is TRBV5-1, the J call TRBJ2-3, with D tentatively TRBD2 (6 bases). This CDR3 has 14 amino acids. With 5 bases removed from V and 0 bases from J, the gap between germline ends came to 10 bases. Germline CDR1 reads SGHRS; CDR2 reads YFSETQ. CDR3 loop: CASSPGTSTDTQYF. In nucleotides, the CDR3 is TGCGCCAGCAGTCCCGGGACTAGCACAGATACGCAGTATTTT.

This clonotype has at least ten counts. This beta chain turned up in a library designed for alpha chains; as an off-target read, its abundance says little. The V gene is TRBV9, the J gene TRBJ2-1; D not resolved. The CDR3 is 15 residues long. Deletions cut 4 bases from V and 6 bases from J, with 17 bases between. Germline loops: CDR1 SGDLS, CDR2 YYNGEE. The CDR3 region has the DNA TGTGCCAGCAGCCCCCGAGACTCGCACTCCAATGAGCAGTTCTTC. It specifies CASSPRDSHSNEQFF.

In this sample, this clonotype turned up a few times. A library made for alpha chains picked up this beta chain off target, so its size means little. The chain uses TRBV12-3 or TRBV12-4 and TRBJ2-3; D not certain. Trimming removed 2 bases at V and 8 bases at J, with 14 bases between. The CDR3 covers 14 residues. The CDR3 coding sequence is TGTGCCAGCAGTTTAACAGATAGAAGGGTTACGCAGTATTTT. It specifies CASSLTDRRVTQYF.

Regarding this clonotype: A library made for alpha chains picked up this beta chain off target, so its size means little. V gene TRBV3-1 combines with J gene TRBJ2-7; 7 bases are shared with TRBD1. Germline loops: CDR1 LGHDT, CDR2 YNNKEL (reference sequence). The V segment lost 2 bases and the J segment 2 bases; nucleotides outside the gene matches: 6. The CDR3 length is 15 residues. CDR3 in amino acids: CASSQRDSTPYEQYF. The CDR3 DNA follows: TGTGCCAGCAGCCAAAGGGACAGTACCCCCTACGAGCAGTACTTC.

In its sample, this clonotype was seen many times. Within a library made for alpha chains, this beta chain is off target, and its count is uninformative. This rearrangement joins TRBV5-6 to TRBJ1-2, with D possibly matching TRBD1 (5 bases). CDR1 and CDR2 (germline): SGHDT, YYEEEE. V lost 0 bases and J 8 bases, leaving 8 bases between the germline ends. This CDR3 has 12 amino acids. The CDR3 is CASSLDQGGYTF. The CDR3 DNA reads as TGTGCCAGCAGCTTGGATCAGGGAGGCTACACCTTC.